This T cell receptor beta chain was profiled in a study of T-cell reconstitution after alpha-beta-depleted transplantation in children. Findings and caveats of the study: In patients about two months after transplant, alpha-beta T cells reportedly arose from several hundred expanded graft clones. After one year, T-cell counts and TCRbeta diversity mostly came from new T cells. In some patients, recipient T cells and intrathymic progenitors surviving conditioning explained high day-60 diversity.

The TCRbeta library incorporated unique molecular identifiers. TCRdb redid the calling of the PCR reads with MiXCR, one entry per CDR3 protein. This table holds approximately 490,000 distinct CDR3 sequences, roughly a tenth found once. This clonotype appeared many times. Its specificity is not known. The receptor comes from a child aged 2-15 years with inherited bone marrow failure, due to receive a stem cell transplant. The sequencing here drew on PBMCs, taken before TCRalphabeta/CD19-depleted stem cell transplant.

The CDR3 protein is CASSLSWNEQFF. The CDR3 DNA reads TGTGCCAGCAGTCTTAGCTGGAATGAGCAGTTCTTC. This chain connects TRBV12-3 or TRBV12-4 to TRBJ2-1; D gene ambiguous. The V gene lost 5 bases and the J gene lost 7 bases, with 9 bases spanning the gap. This CDR3 spans 12 amino acids.